This T cell receptor beta chain was observed in a study of cytomegalovirus exposure and HLA in healthy donors. The overall study: The approximately 120 validation repertoires and the approximately 630 first-cohort repertoires shared a platform, a later analysis reported.

Study outcomes and limitations: It was approximately 150 TCR beta chains that were listed as cytomegalovirus-associated. In vitro, a few CMV-associated chains proved specific for CMV antigens. TCR sequences were mostly rare, though some public TCRs occurred in many donors.

The germline V gene encodes CDR1 SGHNT and CDR2 YYREEE (reference sequence). The V and J ends lost 0 bases and 6 bases, in that order; junction bases with no gene match: 5. This CDR3 spans 14 amino acids. This clone was counted a few times. What it binds is not known. Method: immunoSEQ multiplex PCR; TCRdb's copy keeps in-frame clones and lacks some. The sample has fewer than 150,000 clones, roughly 90% seen once; the top ten hold approximately 1.3%. This receptor was obtained from a man aged 25 to 40 in good health and CMV-seronegative. The rearrangement uses TRBV5-4 and TRBJ2-7; 8 bases match TRBD1. Sequencing input: PBMCs. CDR3 region: CASSLDPGQGEQYF. The CDR3 DNA is TGTGCCAGCAGCTTGGATCCCGGACAGGGCGAGCAGTACTTC.